This T cell receptor beta chain came from a study of metastatic and nonmetastatic thyroid tumors. Study information: The comparison covered peripheral blood and tumor or nodule tissue in malignant and benign thyroid patients. Findings of the study overall: Malignant tumors reportedly showed significantly higher TCR beta diversity than benign nodules in both blood and tumor.

Per the original methods: The study built a papillary thyroid cancer distant-metastasis classifier from CDR3 differences across clinicopathological groups. TCRdb re-processed the PCR reads through MiXCR. These V and J calls rely on TCRdb rather than the paper's analysis. The data hold 20,000 or so clones, with approximately 23% observed a single time. Every patient underwent thyroid surgery untreated. As for this clone: Its specificity is unknown.

Germline loops: CDR1 SEHNR, CDR2 FQNEAQ (reference sequence). The CDR3 spans 13 residues. Trimming removed 5 bases from V and 2 bases from J, with 9 bases in between. The rearrangement links TRBV7-9 to TRBJ1-2; D is ambiguous. The TCR was taken from a female donor with papillary thyroid cancer or a benign thyroid nodule (not recorded which). Some clones in this sample may be carry-over from other donors' samples. The sequenced sample was tumor tissue. Here the CDR3 DNA reads TGTGCCAGCAGCCAACATTGGAACTATGGCTACACCTTC. Protein sequence: CASSQHWNYGYTF.